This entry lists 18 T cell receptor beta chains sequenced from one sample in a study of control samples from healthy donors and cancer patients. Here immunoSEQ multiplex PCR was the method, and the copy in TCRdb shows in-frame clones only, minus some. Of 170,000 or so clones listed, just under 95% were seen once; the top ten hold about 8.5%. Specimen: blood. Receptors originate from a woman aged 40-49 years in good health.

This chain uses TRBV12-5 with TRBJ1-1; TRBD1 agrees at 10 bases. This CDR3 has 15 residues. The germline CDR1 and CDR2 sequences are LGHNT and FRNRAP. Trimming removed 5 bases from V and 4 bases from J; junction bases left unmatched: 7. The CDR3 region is CASGEDRGEITEAFF. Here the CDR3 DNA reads TGTGCTAGTGGTGAGGACAGGGGGGAGATCACTGAAGCTTTCTTT.

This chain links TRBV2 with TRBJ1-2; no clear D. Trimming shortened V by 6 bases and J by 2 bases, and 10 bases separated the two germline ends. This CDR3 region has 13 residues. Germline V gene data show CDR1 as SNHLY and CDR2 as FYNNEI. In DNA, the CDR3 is TGTGCCAGCAGCCTGACAAACAACTATGGCTACACCTTC. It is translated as CASSLTNNYGYTF.

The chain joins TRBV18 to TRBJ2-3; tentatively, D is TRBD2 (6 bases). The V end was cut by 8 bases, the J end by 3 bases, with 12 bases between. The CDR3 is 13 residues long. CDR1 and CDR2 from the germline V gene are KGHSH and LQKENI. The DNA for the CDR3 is TGTGCCAGCCGGGACTCGGGTACAGATACGCAGTATTTT. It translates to CASRDSGTDTQYF.

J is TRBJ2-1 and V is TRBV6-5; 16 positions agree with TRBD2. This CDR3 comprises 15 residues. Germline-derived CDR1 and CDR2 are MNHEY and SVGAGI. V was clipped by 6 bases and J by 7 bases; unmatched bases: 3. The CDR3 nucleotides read TGTGCCAGCAGCAAGGGACTAGCGGGAGGGAATGAGCAGTTCTTC. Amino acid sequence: CASSKGLAGGNEQFF.

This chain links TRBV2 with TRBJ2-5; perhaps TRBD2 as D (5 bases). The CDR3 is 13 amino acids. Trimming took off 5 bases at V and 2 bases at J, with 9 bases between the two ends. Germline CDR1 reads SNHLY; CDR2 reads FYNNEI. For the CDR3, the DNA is TGTGCCAGCAGTCCCCGGGGACAAGAGACCCAGTACTTC. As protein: CASSPRGQETQYF.

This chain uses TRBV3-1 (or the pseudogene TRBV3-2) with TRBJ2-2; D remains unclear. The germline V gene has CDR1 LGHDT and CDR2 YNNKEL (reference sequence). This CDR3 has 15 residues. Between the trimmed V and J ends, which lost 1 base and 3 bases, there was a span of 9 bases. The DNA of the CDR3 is TGTGCCAGCAGCCAAGGTACCGTCGACACCGGGGAGCTGTTTTTT. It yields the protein CASSQGTVDTGELFF.

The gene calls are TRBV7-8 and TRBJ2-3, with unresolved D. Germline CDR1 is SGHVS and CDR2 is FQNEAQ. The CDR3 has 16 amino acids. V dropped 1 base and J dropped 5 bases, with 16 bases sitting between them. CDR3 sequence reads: CASSLVGWVMGDTQYF. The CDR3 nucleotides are TGTGCCAGCAGCTTAGTAGGTTGGGTCATGGGAGATACGCAGTATTTT.

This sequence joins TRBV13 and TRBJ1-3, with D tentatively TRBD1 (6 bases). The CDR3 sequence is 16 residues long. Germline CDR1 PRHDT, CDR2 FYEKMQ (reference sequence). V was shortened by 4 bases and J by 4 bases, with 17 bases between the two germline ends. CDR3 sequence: CASSSTLDSPGNTIYF. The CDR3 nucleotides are TGTGCCAGCAGCTCGACCTTGGACAGTCCGGGAAACACCATATATTTT.

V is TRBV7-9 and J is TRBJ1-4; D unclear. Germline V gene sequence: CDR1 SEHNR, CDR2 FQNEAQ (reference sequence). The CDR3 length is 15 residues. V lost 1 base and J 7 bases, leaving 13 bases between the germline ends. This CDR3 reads CASSLGRRYAEKLFF. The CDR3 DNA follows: TGTGCCAGCAGCTTAGGTCGTCGGTACGCTGAAAAACTGTTTTTT. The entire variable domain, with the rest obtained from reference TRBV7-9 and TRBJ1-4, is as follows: DTGVSQNPRHKITKRGQNVTFRCDPISEHNRLYWYRQTLGQGPEFLTYFQNEAQLEKSRLLSDRFSAERPKGSFSTLEIQRTEQGDSAMYLCASSLGRRYAEKLFFGSGTQLSVL.

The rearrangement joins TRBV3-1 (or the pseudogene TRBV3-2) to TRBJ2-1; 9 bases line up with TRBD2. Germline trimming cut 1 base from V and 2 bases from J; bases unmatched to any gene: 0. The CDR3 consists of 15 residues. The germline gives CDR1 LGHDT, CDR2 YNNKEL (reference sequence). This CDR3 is CASSQVAGAYNEQFF. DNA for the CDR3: TGTGCCAGCAGCCAAGTAGCGGGGGCCTACAATGAGCAGTTCTTC.

CDR3 residues: CASSQGGWGYGYTF. DNA for the CDR3: TGCGCCAGCAGCCAAGGGGGGTGGGGCTATGGCTACACCTTC. The rearrangement links TRBV4-3 to TRBJ1-2; perhaps TRBD1 as D (5 bases). Trimming shortened V by 1 base and J by 4 bases, and 10 bases separated the two germline ends. There are 14 residues in the CDR3. CDR1 is LGHNA, CDR2 YSLEER, per germline.

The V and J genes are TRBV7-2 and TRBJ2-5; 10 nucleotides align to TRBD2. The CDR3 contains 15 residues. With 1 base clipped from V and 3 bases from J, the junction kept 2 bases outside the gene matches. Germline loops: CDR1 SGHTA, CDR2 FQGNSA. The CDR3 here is CASSLGTSGEETQYF. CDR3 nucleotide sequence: TGTGCCAGCAGCTTAGGGACTAGCGGAGAAGAGACCCAGTACTTC.

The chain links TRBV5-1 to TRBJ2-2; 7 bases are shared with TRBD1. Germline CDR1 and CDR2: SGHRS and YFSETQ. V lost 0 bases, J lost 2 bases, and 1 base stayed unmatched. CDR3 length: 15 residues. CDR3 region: CASSLGQGNTGELFF. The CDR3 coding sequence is TGCGCCAGCAGCTTGGGACAGGGAAACACCGGGGAGCTGTTTTTT.

This CDR3 is CASSLPTGVAGELFF. The CDR3 DNA reads as TGCGCCAGCAGCTTGCCGACAGGGGTAGCCGGGGAGCTGTTTTTT. The chain joins TRBV5-1 to TRBJ2-2, with 8 bases aligning to TRBD1. Trimming at V came to 1 base and at J to 6 bases, leaving 5 bases not matched to a gene. The CDR3 runs to 15 residues. Germline V gives CDR1 SGHRS, CDR2 YFSETQ.

CDR3 region: CASSPQAGGPPYNEQFF. The CDR3 nucleotides read TGTGCCAGCAGCCCCCAAGCGGGGGGGCCCCCTTACAATGAGCAGTTCTTC. The V call is TRBV7-2, the J call TRBJ2-1; 10 nucleotides match TRBD2. The CDR3 totals 17 residues. The ends lost 5 bases at V and 4 bases at J; junction bases unmatched: 11. Germline CDR1 reads SGHTA; CDR2 reads FQGNSA.

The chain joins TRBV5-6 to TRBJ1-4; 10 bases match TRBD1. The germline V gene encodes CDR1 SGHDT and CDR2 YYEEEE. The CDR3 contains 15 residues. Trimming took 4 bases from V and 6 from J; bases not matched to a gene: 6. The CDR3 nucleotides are TGTGCCAGCAGCCTACGGACAGGGGGGGATGAAAAACTGTTTTTT. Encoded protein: CASSLRTGGDEKLFF.

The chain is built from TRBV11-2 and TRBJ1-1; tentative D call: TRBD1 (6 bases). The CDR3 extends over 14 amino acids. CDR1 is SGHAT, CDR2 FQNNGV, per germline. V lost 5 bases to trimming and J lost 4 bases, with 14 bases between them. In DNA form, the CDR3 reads TGTGCCAGCAGCCTACAGGGTTTGGGCACTGAAGCTTTCTTT. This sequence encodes CASSLQGLGTEAFF.

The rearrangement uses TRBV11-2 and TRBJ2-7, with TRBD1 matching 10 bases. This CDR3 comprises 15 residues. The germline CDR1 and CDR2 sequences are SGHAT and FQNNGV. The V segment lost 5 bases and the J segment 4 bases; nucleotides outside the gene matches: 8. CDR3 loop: CASSRTGTGVYEQYF. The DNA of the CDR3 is TGTGCCAGCAGCCGAACCGGGACAGGGGTTTACGAGCAGTACTTC. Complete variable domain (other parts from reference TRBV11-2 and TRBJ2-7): EAGVAQSPRYKIIEKRQSVAFWCNPISGHATLYWYQQILGQGPKLLIQFQNNGVVDDSQLPKDRFSAERLKGVDSTLKIQPAKLEDSAVYLCASSRTGTGVYEQYFGPGTRLTVT.